The source of this TCR beta chain is a study of cytomegalovirus exposure and HLA in healthy donors. The study's findings and limits: Relative to the roughly 690-donor mean, N-insertions were reportedly fewer in an Asian-associated ancestry cluster in a later analysis. Within a later analysis, the majority of CMV-associated TCR beta chains appeared HLA-restricted. The authors later found HLA-associated TCR beta chains more clonally expanded than equally common others.

V shed 11 bases, J shed 1 base, and the junction held 8 bases outside the gene matches. CDR1 is SGHTA and CDR2 is FQGNSA in the germline V gene. CDR3 length: 14 amino acids. PCR was performed using 60 Vbeta and 13 Jbeta primers. Repertoires were generated with immunoSEQ multiplex PCR, while TCRdb's copy carries only in-frame clones and drops some. The data hold 150,000 or so clones, with 80% to 90% observed a single time. This clone was detected only a few times. Antigen specificity is unknown. The specimen was PBMCs. This chain uses TRBV7-2 with TRBJ1-5; 7 bases are shared with TRBD1. The TCR originated in a man aged 18 to 30 in good health and CMV-seropositive. CDR3 amino acids: CAGKTGRSNQPQHF. DNA of the CDR3: TGTGCCGGCAAGACAGGGAGAAGCAATCAGCCCCAGCATTTT.